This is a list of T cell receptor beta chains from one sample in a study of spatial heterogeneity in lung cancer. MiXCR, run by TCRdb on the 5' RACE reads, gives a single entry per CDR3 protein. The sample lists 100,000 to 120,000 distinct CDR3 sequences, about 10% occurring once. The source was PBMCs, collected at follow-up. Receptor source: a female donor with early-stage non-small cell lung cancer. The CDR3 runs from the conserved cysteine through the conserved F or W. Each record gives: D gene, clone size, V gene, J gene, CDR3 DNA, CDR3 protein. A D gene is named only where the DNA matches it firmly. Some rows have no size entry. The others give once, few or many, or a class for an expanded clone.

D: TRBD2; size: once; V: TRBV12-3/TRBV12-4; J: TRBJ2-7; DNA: TGTGCCAGCAAACGACTAGCGGGAGACTACGAGCAGTACTTC; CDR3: CASKRLAGDYEQYF
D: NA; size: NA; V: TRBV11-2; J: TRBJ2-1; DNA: TGTGCCAGCAGCCTTGATAACAATGAGCAGTTCTTC; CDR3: CASSLDNNEQFF
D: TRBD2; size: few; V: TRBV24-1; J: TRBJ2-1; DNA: TGTGCCACCAGTGATTTGTCTAGCGGGAAATCCTACAATGAGCAGTTCTTC; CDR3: CATSDLSSGKSYNEQFF
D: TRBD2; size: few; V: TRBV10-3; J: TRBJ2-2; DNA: TGTGCCATCAAGAATCTAGCGGGAAACACCGGGGAGCTGTTTTTT; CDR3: CAIKNLAGNTGELFF
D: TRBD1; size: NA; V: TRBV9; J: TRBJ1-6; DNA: TGTGCCAGCAGCGTAGCAGGGGGCGGTTCACCCCTCCACTTT; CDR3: CASSVAGGGSPLHF
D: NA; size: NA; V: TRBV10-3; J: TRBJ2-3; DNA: TGTGCCATCAGAGCTAGTGTAGATACGCAGTATTTT; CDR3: CAIRASVDTQYF
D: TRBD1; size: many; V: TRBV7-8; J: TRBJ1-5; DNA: TGTGCCAGCAGCCACGACAGGGGTCAGCCCCAGCATTTT; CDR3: CASSHDRGQPQHF
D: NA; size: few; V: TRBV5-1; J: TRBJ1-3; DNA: TGCGCCAGCAGCTTGGATGGTACGGCTGGAAACACCATATATTTT; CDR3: CASSLDGTAGNTIYF
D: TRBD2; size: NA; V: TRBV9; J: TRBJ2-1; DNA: TGTGCCAGCAGCGTAGCTACGCAGGGCTTTCGTGCGGGAGGACGAAATGAGCAGTTCTTC; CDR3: CASSVATQGFRAGGRNEQFF
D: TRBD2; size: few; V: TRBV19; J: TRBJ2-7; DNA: TGTGCCAGTAGTAACCCAGCGGGAACTTACGAGCAGTACTTC; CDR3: CASSNPAGTYEQYF
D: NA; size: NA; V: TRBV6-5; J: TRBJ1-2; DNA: TGTGCCAGCATGCCGGGGACCGGGATTTCTAACTATGGCTACACCTTC; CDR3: CASMPGTGISNYGYTF
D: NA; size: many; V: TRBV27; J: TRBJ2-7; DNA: TGTGCCAGCAGTTTCACAGCACAGACCTACGAGCAGTACTTC; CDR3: CASSFTAQTYEQYF
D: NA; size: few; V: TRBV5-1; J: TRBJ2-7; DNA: TGCGCCAGCAGCTTGGGACAGGTGAACTCCTACGAGCAGTACTTC; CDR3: CASSLGQVNSYEQYF
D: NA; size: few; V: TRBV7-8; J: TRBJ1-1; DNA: TGTGCCAGCAGCTTAACAGGCCTGAACACTGAAGCTTTCTTT; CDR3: CASSLTGLNTEAFF
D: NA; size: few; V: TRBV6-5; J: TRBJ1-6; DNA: TGTGCCAGCAGGAGCAACTCCTATAATTCACCCCTCCACTTT; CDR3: CASRSNSYNSPLHF
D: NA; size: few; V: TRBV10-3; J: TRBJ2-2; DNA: TGTGCCATCCGGGTTCCCGAGAACACCGGGGAGCTGTTTTTT; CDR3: CAIRVPENTGELFF
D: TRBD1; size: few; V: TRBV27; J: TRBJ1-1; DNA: TGTGCCAGCAGTCCTTGGACAGGGGGAGACACTGAAGCTTTCTTT; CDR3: CASSPWTGGDTEAFF
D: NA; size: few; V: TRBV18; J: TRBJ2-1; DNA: TGTGCCAGTCAGAGGTCCGGAGCAGCGACCGATGAGCAGTTCTTC; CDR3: CASQRSGAATDEQFF
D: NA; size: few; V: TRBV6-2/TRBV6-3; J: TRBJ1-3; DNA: TGTGCCAGCAGTAAACCAGGGGACTCTGGAAACACCATATATTTT; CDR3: CASSKPGDSGNTIYF
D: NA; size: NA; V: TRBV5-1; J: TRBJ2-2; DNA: TGCGCCAGCAACTGGGATTCCACCGGGGAGCTGTTTTTT; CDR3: CASNWDSTGELFF
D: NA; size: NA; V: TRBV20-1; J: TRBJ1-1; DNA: TGCAGTGCTAGATATAGGAACACTGAAGCTTTCTTT; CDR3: CSARYRNTEAFF
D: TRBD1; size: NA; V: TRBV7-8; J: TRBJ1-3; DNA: TGTGCCAGCAGCCTAATTGGGACAGGGGTTGGAAACACCATATATTTT; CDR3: CASSLIGTGVGNTIYF
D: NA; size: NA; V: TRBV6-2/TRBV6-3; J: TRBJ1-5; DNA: TGTGCCAGCACCAGGGGCACCCAAAACCATCAGCCCCAGCATTTT; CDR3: CASTRGTQNHQPQHF
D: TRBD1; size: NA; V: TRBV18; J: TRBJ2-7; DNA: TGTGCCAGCTCAGCAGACAGGGGGCGGGCCTACGAGCAGTACTTC; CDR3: CASSADRGRAYEQYF
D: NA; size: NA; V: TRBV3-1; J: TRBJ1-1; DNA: TGTGCCAGCAGCCAAGTTGTTTCGGGCACTGAAGCTTTCTTT; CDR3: CASSQVVSGTEAFF
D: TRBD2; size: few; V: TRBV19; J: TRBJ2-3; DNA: TGTGCCAGTAGTATCGCTAGCGGGGGGAACACAGATACGCAGTATTTT; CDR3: CASSIASGGNTDTQYF
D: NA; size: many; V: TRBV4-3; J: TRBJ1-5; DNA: TGCGCCAGCAGCCTTCATCTGCAGGGAAGCCAGCCCCAGCATTTT; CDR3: CASSLHLQGSQPQHF
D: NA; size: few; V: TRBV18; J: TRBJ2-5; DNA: TGTGCCAGCTCACCCCTGGTCGGCAGTCAAGAGACCCAGTACTTC; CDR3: CASSPLVGSQETQYF
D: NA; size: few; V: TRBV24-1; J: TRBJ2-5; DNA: TGTGCCACCAGTGATTCTAGAGGGCAGACCCAGTACTTC; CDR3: CATSDSRGQTQYF
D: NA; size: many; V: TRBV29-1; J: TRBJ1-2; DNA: TGCAGCGGCGGCGACGGAGGCTATGGCTACACCTTC; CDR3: CSGGDGGYGYTF
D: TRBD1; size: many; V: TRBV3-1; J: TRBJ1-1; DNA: TGTGCCAGCAGCCAGGACGACGACCGAGGGGGCGTTGAAGCTTTCTTT; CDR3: CASSQDDDRGGVEAFF
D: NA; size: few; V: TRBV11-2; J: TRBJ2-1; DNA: TGTGCCAGCAGCTTATTGCGGGGCTCCTACAATGAGCAGTTCTTC; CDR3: CASSLLRGSYNEQFF
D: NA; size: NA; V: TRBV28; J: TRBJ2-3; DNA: TGTGCCAGCAGTTTAGGATGGCGATTCGGGGGGCAGGAAGATACGCAGTATTTT; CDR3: CASSLGWRFGGQEDTQYF